Each of the 23 T cell receptor beta chains below was sequenced from the same sample in a study of neoadjuvant anti-PD-1 for oral cavity cancer. Time point described: after neoadjuvant nivolumab, at surgical resection. Some clones are missing from TCRdb's copy, which holds only in-frame ones; the method was immunoSEQ multiplex PCR. The sample lists roughly 7,500 clones; roughly two thirds were seen once. Here the sequenced sample was PBMCs, taken after nivolumab (anti-PD-1) treatment. The receptors originated from a person aged 35-79 years with oral cavity squamous cell carcinoma.

The chain employs TRBV11-1 and TRBJ2-1; maybe TRBD2 (5 bases). The CDR3 length is 15 residues. CDR1 SGHAT and CDR2 FQDESV come from the germline V gene (reference sequence). Trimming removed 2 bases from V and 2 bases from J, with 10 bases in between. DNA for the CDR3: TGTGCCAGCAGCTTATTGGCTAGCACCTACAATGAGCAGTTCTTC. Its translation is CASSLLASTYNEQFF. Full variable domain (missing parts from reference TRBV11-1 and TRBJ2-1): EAEVAQSPRYKITEKSQAVAFWCDPISGHATLYWYRQILGQGPELLVQFQDESVVDDSQLPKDRFSAERLKGVDSTLKIQPAELGDSAMYLCASSLLASTYNEQFFGPGTRLTVL.

The rearrangement links TRBV2 to TRBJ1-4, with 7 bases that match TRBD1. Trimming at V came to 9 bases and at J to 4 bases, leaving 5 bases not matched to a gene. This CDR3 is 13 amino acids long. Germline CDR1 SNHLY, CDR2 FYNNEI. DNA for the CDR3: TGTGCCAGAAGGACAGGTTTTAATGAAAAACTGTTTTTT. It codes for CARRTGFNEKLFF.

The chain is built from TRBV7-7 and TRBJ2-7; 7 bases line up with TRBD1. The V gene's germline CDR1 is SSHAT and CDR2 FNYEAQ (reference sequence). CDR3 length: 15 amino acids. V lost 5 bases and J lost 4; bases outside the gene matches: 11. CDR3 in DNA: TGTGCCAGCAGCCAAGACAGGGTGGATAAGTACGAGCAGTACTTC. Residues: CASSQDRVDKYEQYF.

V gene TRBV11-2 combines with J gene TRBJ1-4; 7 bases map to TRBD1. J lost 6 bases, V lost 5 bases, and 6 bases had no gene match. The CDR3 loop spans 14 amino acids. CDR1 and CDR2 (germline): SGHAT, FQNNGV. The CDR3 region is CASSPEQGYEKLFF. CDR3 coding DNA: TGTGCCAGCAGCCCGGAACAGGGGTATGAAAAACTGTTTTTT.

This clone showed up just a few times. The rearrangement links TRBV7-2 to TRBJ1-3; D remains unclear. The germline V gene has CDR1 SGHTA and CDR2 FQGNSA. The CDR3 consists of 15 residues. V was shortened by 5 bases and J by 0 bases, with 11 bases between the two germline ends. CDR3 in amino acids: CASSPQISSGNTIYF. CDR3 nucleotide sequence: TGTGCCAGCAGCCCCCAGATAAGCTCTGGAAACACCATATATTTT.

The chain links TRBV4-1 to TRBJ1-2; D uncertain. The CDR3 loop spans 13 amino acids. Germline assignment: CDR1 MGHRA and CDR2 YSYEKL. The V gene lost 0 bases and the J gene lost 4 bases, with 6 bases spanning the gap. CDR3 sequence reads: CASSQDGGYGYTF. The CDR3 DNA is TGCGCCAGCAGCCAAGATGGAGGCTATGGCTACACCTTC.

The J gene is TRBJ2-1, the V gene TRBV7-2; a possible D gene is TRBD2 (7 bases). Trimming left V 5 bases short and J 2 bases short, with 19 bases between. CDR1 is SGHTA and CDR2 is FQGNSA in the germline V gene. CDR3 size: 17 residues. The CDR3 DNA sequence: TGTGCCAGCAGCCGAGGAGGGGGGGCCGGAACCTACAATGAGCAGTTCTTC. Translation: CASSRGGGAGTYNEQFF.

The chain employs TRBV12-5 and TRBJ2-2; TRBD1 aligns across 8 bases. Germline assignment: CDR1 LGHNT and CDR2 FRNRAP. This CDR3 is built from 14 residues. The junction had 5 bases not matched to a gene; V was cut back by 6 bases and J by 5 bases. The CDR3 loop reads CASGRQGKTGELFF. CDR3 DNA: TGTGCTAGTGGACGACAGGGGAAGACCGGGGAGCTGTTTTTT. The full variable domain, completed using reference TRBV12-5 and TRBJ2-2, is DARVTQTPRHKVTEMGQEVTMRCQPILGHNTVFWYRQTMMQGLELLAYFRNRAPLDDSGMPKDRFSAEMPDATLATLKIQPSEPRDSAVYFCASGRQGKTGELFFGEGSRLTVL.

CDR3 nucleotides: TGTGCCAGCAGCGGACAGGGTCAGGATACGCAGTATTTT. Translation gives CASSGQGQDTQYF. This chain joins TRBV13 and TRBJ2-3, with 8 bases aligning to TRBD1. This CDR3 spans 13 amino acids. Germline CDR1 and CDR2: PRHDT and FYEKMQ (reference sequence). V shed 5 bases and J 6 bases; nucleotides not matched to a gene: 4.

The J gene is TRBJ1-3, the V gene TRBV6-1; D ambiguous. The V end was cut by 2 bases, the J end by 1 base, with 6 bases between. The CDR3 runs to 14 residues. Germline CDR1 MNHNS, CDR2 SASEGT. This chain's CDR3 is CASSESGSGNTIYF. The CDR3 coding sequence is TGTGCCAGCAGTGAAAGTGGGTCTGGAAACACCATATATTTT.

The chain uses TRBV7-8 and TRBJ2-1; the D is unclear. Per the germline V gene, CDR1 is SGHVS and CDR2 is FQNEAQ. The CDR3 length is 13 residues. The ends were cut back, 5 bases at V and 4 bases at J, with 9 bases in the middle. CDR3 in amino acids: CASSPDPYNEQFF. The CDR3 DNA is TGTGCCAGCAGCCCGGACCCTTACAATGAGCAGTTCTTC.

This chain connects TRBV18 to TRBJ1-1, with D tentatively TRBD1 (6 bases). Germline CDR1 KGHSH, CDR2 LQKENI. The CDR3 is made up of 16 amino acids. Trimming removed 4 bases at V and 5 bases at J, with 20 bases between. The CDR3 bases are TGTGCCAGCTCACGGCCCTCCAGGGGTGGTTGGACTGAAGCTTTCTTT. This sequence encodes CASSRPSRGGWTEAFF.

The chain couples TRBV19 to TRBJ1-3; no reliable D call. This CDR3 has 15 amino acids. V gave up 5 bases and J gave up 0 bases, with 11 bases separating them. Germline V CDR1 and CDR2: LNHDA, SQIVND (reference sequence). The CDR3 nucleotides read TGTGCCAGTAGTCCAAGGACGGGCTCTGGAAACACCATATATTTT. Amino acid sequence: CASSPRTGSGNTIYF.

The chain is built from TRBV6-5 and TRBJ1-5, with unresolved D. The germline V gene encodes CDR1 MNHEY and CDR2 SVGAGI. This CDR3 spans 13 amino acids. Trimming removed 2 bases from V and 2 bases from J, with 4 bases in between. The CDR3 protein is CASSYGGNQPQHF. The CDR3, as DNA: TGTGCCAGCAGTTACGGGGGCAATCAGCCCCAGCATTTT.

This clone came up a few times. The CDR3 here is CASSPQKDMTEQYF. CDR3 nucleotides: TGTGCCAGTAGTCCCCAGAAAGACATGACCGAGCAGTACTTC. J is TRBJ2-7 and V is TRBV19; unclear D gene. Between the trimmed V and J ends, which lost 5 bases and 6 bases, there was a span of 17 bases. The CDR3 totals 14 residues. CDR1 LNHDA and CDR2 SQIVND come from the germline V gene (reference sequence).

This chain links TRBV7-2 with TRBJ1-2; 9 bases match TRBD1. CDR1 is SGHTA, CDR2 FQGNSA, per germline. After removal of 5 bases from V and 5 bases from J, the junction contained 6 bases not matched to a gene. The CDR3 contains 14 residues. DNA for the CDR3: TGTGCCAGCAGCATGGGACAGGGCGGGTATGGCTACACCTTC. It is translated as CASSMGQGGYGYTF.

This clone was seen only a few times. V is TRBV6-6 and J is TRBJ1-5; 7 bases fit TRBD1. Losses at the gene ends were 8 bases for V and 0 bases for J; bases not matched to a gene: 7. The CDR3 consists of 15 residues. Germline V gene lookup returns CDR1 MNHNY and CDR2 SVGAGI (reference sequence). The CDR3 DNA sequence: TGTGCCAGCTGCGGGACAGAGTATAGCAATCAGCCCCAGCATTTT. Residues: CASCGTEYSNQPQHF.

This clone came up a few times. J is TRBJ2-7 and V is TRBV6-1; possible D gene TRBD2, 5 bases. Germline CDR1 and CDR2: MNHNS and SASEGT. The CDR3 covers 12 residues. Trimming left V 1 base short and J 4 bases short, with 5 bases between. The CDR3: CASSEGGYEQYF. The CDR3 bases are TGTGCCAGCAGTGAAGGCGGGTACGAGCAGTACTTC.

This chain uses TRBV19 with TRBJ2-3, with D possibly matching TRBD1 (6 bases). Germline lookup yields CDR1 LNHDA and CDR2 SQIVND (reference sequence). CDR3 length: 14 amino acids. V lost 5 bases and J 0 bases, leaving 9 bases between the germline ends. The CDR3 loop is CASSPQGSTDTQYF. CDR3 nucleotides: TGTGCCAGTAGTCCACAGGGTAGCACAGATACGCAGTATTTT.

The table lists this clone with a few counts. The rearrangement uses TRBV7-9 and TRBJ1-2; maybe TRBD1 (6 bases). V lost 5 bases and J lost 7, with 14 bases in between. The CDR3 spans 13 residues. Germline-derived CDR1 and CDR2 are SEHNR and FQNEAQ (reference sequence). CDR3 DNA: TGTGCCAGCAGCGTACAGGGATCAGGTGGCTACACCTTC. Amino acid sequence: CASSVQGSGGYTF.

The rearrangement joins TRBV21-1 to TRBJ2-7; the D call TRBD1 from the table was never checked on the DNA. TRBV21-1 is assigned pseudogene status. The CDR3 runs to 11 residues. The DNA for the CDR3 is TGTGCCAGCAGCAACACCTACGAGCAGTACTTC. As protein: CASSNTYEQYF.

The CDR3 region is CASSVDRDRGPDTEAFF. The CDR3 DNA reads TGTGCCAGCAGCGTAGATCGGGACAGGGGGCCGGACACTGAAGCTTTCTTT. The V call is TRBV9, the J call TRBJ1-1; 12 bases line up with TRBD1. V shed 0 bases and J 3 bases; nucleotides not matched to a gene: 6. The CDR3 has 17 residues. CDR1 is SGDLS and CDR2 is YYNGEE in the germline V gene.

V usage is TRBV2 and J usage is TRBJ2-6; D possibly matches TRBD1 or TRBD2 (5 bases each). V was shortened by 6 bases and J by 0 bases, with 15 bases between the two germline ends. The CDR3 is 17 residues long. The V gene's germline CDR1 is SNHLY and CDR2 FYNNEI. CDR3 sequence (DNA): TGTGCCAGCAGGGCCGGGACGGGGATCTCTGGGGCCAACGTCCTGACTTTC. This codes for CASRAGTGISGANVLTF.